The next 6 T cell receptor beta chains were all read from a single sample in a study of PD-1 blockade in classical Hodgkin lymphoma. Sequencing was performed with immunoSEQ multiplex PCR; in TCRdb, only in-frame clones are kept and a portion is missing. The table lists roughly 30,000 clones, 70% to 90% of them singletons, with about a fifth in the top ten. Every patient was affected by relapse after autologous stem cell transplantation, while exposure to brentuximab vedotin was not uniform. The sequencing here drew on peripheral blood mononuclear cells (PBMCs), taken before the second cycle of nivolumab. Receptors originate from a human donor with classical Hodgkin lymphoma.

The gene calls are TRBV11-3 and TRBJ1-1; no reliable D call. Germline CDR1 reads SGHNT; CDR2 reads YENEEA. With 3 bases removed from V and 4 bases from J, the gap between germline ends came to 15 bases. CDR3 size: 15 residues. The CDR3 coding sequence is TGTGCCAGCAGCTTCAGGTCCCCATCCGGCACTGAAGCTTTCTTT. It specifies CASSFRSPSGTEAFF.

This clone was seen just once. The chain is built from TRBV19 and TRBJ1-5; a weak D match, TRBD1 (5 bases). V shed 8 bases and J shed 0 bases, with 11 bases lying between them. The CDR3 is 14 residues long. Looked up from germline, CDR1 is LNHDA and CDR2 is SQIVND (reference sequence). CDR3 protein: CASGRANSNQPQHF. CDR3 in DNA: TGTGCCAGTGGCAGGGCTAATAGCAATCAGCCCCAGCATTTT.

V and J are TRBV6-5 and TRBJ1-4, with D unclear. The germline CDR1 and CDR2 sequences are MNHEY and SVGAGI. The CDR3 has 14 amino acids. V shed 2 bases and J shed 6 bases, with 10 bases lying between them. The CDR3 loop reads CASSYNWEDEKLFF. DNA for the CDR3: TGTGCCAGCAGTTACAATTGGGAGGATGAAAAACTGTTTTTT.

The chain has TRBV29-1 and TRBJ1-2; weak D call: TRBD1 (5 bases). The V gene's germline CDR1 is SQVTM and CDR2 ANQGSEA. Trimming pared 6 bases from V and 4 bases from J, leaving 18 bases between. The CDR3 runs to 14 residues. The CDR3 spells CSVGPGLGTYGYTF. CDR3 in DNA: TGCAGCGTCGGCCCGGGGTTAGGGACCTATGGCTACACCTTC.

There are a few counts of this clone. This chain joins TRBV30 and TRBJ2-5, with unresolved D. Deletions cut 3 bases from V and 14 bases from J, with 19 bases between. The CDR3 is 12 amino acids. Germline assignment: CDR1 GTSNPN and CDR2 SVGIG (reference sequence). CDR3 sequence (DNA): TGTGCCTGGAGCGACGACTCGGCCCGGCGTTACTTC. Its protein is CAWSDDSARRYF.

The CDR3 nucleotides read TGTGCCAGCAGCTTGGGGGCGGGAGATACCACAGATACGCAGTATTTT. Translating it yields CASSLGAGDTTDTQYF. This chain links TRBV9 with TRBJ2-3; a weak D match, TRBD2 (7 bases). Trimming took 4 bases from V and 2 from J, leaving 17 bases between them. This CDR3 comprises 16 residues. CDR1 is SGDLS, CDR2 YYNGEE, per germline.